This paragraph covers one TCR beta chain sequence. This record belongs to a study of control samples from healthy donors and cancer patients. The CDR3 length is 15 residues. Between the trimmed V and J ends, which lost 3 bases and 5 bases, there was a span of 17 bases. CDR1 is SGHRS and CDR2 is YFSETQ in the germline V gene. The protocol was immunoSEQ multiplex PCR, while the TCRdb copy is restricted to in-frame clones and leaves out a portion. This sample yields fewer than 200,000 clones, of which around 90% are seen a single time; around 1.4% belongs to the top ten. The V call is TRBV5-1, the J call TRBJ1-2, with TRBD1 as a possible D gene (5 bases). Sequencing was carried out using blood. The source is a woman between 50 and 59 years old in good health. CDR3 DNA: TGCGCCAGCAGCTCAACGGGAAGGGGTCCTTATGGCTACACCTTC. Protein: CASSSTGRGPYGYTF.